These 11 T cell receptor beta chains share one sample of origin, sequenced in a study of cytomegalovirus exposure and HLA in healthy donors. With 60 Vbeta and 13 Jbeta primers, the PCR was carried out. Clones were read by immunoSEQ multiplex PCR, and TCRdb kept only the in-frame ones, dropping some. In the table there are about 190,000 clones, around three quarters of which are singletons. Sequencing input: PBMCs. Source of these receptors: a woman younger than 30 in good health and CMV-seronegative.

The V and J genes are TRBV25-1 and TRBJ1-2; TRBD1 might be the D (5 bases). CDR1 MGHDK and CDR2 SYGVNS come from the germline V gene. The V and J ends lost 3 bases and 0 bases respectively, with 17 bases between them. This CDR3 region has 17 residues. CDR3 in amino acids: CASSEPGGTRANYGYTF. The CDR3 DNA sequence: TGTGCCAGCAGTGAGCCGGGGGGGACGCGAGCTAACTATGGCTACACCTTC.

This chain uses TRBV5-1 with TRBJ1-5; weak D call: TRBD1 (6 bases). CDR3 size: 14 residues. From germline, CDR1 is SGHRS and CDR2 YFSETQ. Trimming shortened V by 0 bases and J by 7 bases, and 11 bases separated the two germline ends. The CDR3 DNA follows: TGCGCCAGCAGCTTGGAGAGGGGGGGCCAGCCCCAGCATTTT. Protein product: CASSLERGGQPQHF.

The chain carries TRBV7-2 and TRBJ2-3; D gene ambiguous. This CDR3 contains 13 residues. Trimming removed 2 bases from V and 6 bases from J, with 9 bases in between. Germline V gene lookup returns CDR1 SGHTA and CDR2 FQGNSA. In DNA, the CDR3 is TGTGCCAGCAGCTTATATTGGCGGGATACGCAGTATTTT. The encoded protein is CASSLYWRDTQYF.

This clone was counted between two and nine times. This chain uses TRBV7-9 with TRBJ1-6; perhaps TRBD1 as D (6 bases). Trimming shortened V by 1 base and J by 9 bases, and 13 bases separated the two germline ends. In germline, CDR1 is SEHNR, CDR2 FQNEAQ (reference sequence). There are 15 residues in the CDR3. The CDR3 region has the DNA TGTGCCAGCAGCTTAGTATCGGGGGGCGGTTCACCCCTCCACTTT. Protein product: CASSLVSGGGSPLHF.

This clone was counted between two and nine times. This sequence joins TRBV28 and TRBJ2-3, with 10 nucleotides matching TRBD2. The germline V gene encodes CDR1 MDHEN and CDR2 SYDVKM. Unmatched junction bases numbered 3, after V lost 3 bases and J lost 0 bases. The CDR3 loop spans 16 amino acids. CDR3 sequence (DNA): TGTGCCAGCAGTTTCGGACTAGCGGCTAGCACAGATACGCAGTATTTT. Residues: CASSFGLAASTDTQYF.

This clone was seen more than once but under ten times. The chain employs TRBV6-1 and TRBJ1-2; D gene unclear. Germline CDR1 reads MNHNS; CDR2 reads SASEGT. With 2 bases removed from V and 3 bases from J, the gap between germline ends came to 7 bases. The CDR3 length is 13 residues. Written as DNA, the CDR3 is TGTGCCAGCAGTGAAAGTACAGACTATGGCTACACCTTC. Amino acid sequence: CASSESTDYGYTF.

The chain employs TRBV11-2 and TRBJ1-4, with D tentatively TRBD1 (6 bases). V was cut by 5 bases and J by 7 bases, with 14 bases left in between. The CDR3 extends over 14 amino acids. CDR1 and CDR2 (germline): SGHAT, FQNNGV. CDR3 region: CASSNTGMGEKLFF. CDR3 DNA: TGTGCCAGCAGCAACACAGGGATGGGTGAAAAACTGTTTTTT.

V usage is TRBV14 and J usage is TRBJ2-7, with a tentative D call TRBD2 (5 bases). The V and J ends lost 0 bases and 1 base respectively, with 13 bases between them. CDR1 is SGHDN, CDR2 FVKESK, per germline. CDR3 length: 16 amino acids. Here the CDR3 DNA reads TGTGCCAGCAGCCAAGATTTCAGCGGTTGGTCCTACGAGCAGTACTTC. Protein product: CASSQDFSGWSYEQYF.

The rearrangement links TRBV11-1 to TRBJ2-3; TRBD2 matches at 13 bases. CDR3 size: 17 residues. Germline trimming cut 5 bases from V and 2 bases from J; bases unmatched to any gene: 7. From germline, CDR1 is SGHAT and CDR2 FQDESV (reference sequence). CDR3 sequence (DNA): TGTGCCAGCAGCGTAAGGACTAGCGGGGGTATCACAGATACGCAGTATTTT. Protein: CASSVRTSGGITDTQYF.

This clone was seen a handful of times. This chain connects TRBV27 to TRBJ2-5; 16 nucleotides line up with TRBD2. Germline V gives CDR1 MNHEY, CDR2 SMNVEV (reference sequence). V gave up 4 bases and J gave up 5 bases; unmatched junction bases: 7. The CDR3 is 17 residues long. The CDR3 DNA reads TGTGCCAGCAGTTCCGGGACTAGCGGGGGGGTAGGTGAGACCCAGTACTTC. It encodes CASSSGTSGGVGETQYF.

V is TRBV20-1 and J is TRBJ2-5; possibly TRBD2 for D (5 bases). V dropped 6 bases and J dropped 4 bases, with 6 bases sitting between them. CDR1 DFQATT and CDR2 SNEGSKA come from the germline V gene (reference sequence). The CDR3 is 10 residues long. The CDR3: CSAGGETQYF. Here the CDR3 DNA reads TGCAGTGCAGGAGGAGAGACCCAGTACTTC.